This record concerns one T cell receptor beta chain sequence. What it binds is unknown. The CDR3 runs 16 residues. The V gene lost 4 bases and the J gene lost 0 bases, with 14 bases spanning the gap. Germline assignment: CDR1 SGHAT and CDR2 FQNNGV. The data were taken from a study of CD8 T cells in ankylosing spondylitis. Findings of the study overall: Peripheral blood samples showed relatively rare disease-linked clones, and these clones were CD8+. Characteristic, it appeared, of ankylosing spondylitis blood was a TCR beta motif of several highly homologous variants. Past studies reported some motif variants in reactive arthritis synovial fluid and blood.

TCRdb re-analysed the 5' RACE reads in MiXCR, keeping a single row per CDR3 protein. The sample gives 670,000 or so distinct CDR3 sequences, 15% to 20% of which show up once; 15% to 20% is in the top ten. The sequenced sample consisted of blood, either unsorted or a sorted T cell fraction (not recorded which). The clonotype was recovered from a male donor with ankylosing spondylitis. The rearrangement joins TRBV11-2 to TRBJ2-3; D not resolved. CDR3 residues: CASSSLAVSSTDTQYF. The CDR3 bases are TGTGCCAGCAGCTCCTTGGCGGTTTCTAGCACAGATACGCAGTATTTT.